Below, 19 T cell receptor beta chains from the same sample are listed, as sequenced in a study of cytomegalovirus exposure and HLA in healthy donors listed by TCRdb under 2017. The method was the immunoSEQ multiplex PCR assay. For the multiplex PCR, a mixture combining 60 forward primers for TCR Vbeta segments and 13 reverse primers for TCR Jbeta segments was used. As stored in TCRdb, this immuneACCESS dataset retains in-frame rearrangements with V and J assigned. A fraction of the clones does not appear; measured against another copy, unresolved V genes explain less than half of the discrepancy, and the remainder lacks a known reason. The sample includes about 190,000 clones, with approximately 80% observed a single time. Roughly 2.1% of the sample is held by the ten biggest clonotypes. Material for sequencing was PBMCs. These receptors originate from a woman aged 18-29 years in good health and CMV-seropositive.

V gene TRBV30 combines with J gene TRBJ1-2; TRBD1 agrees at 7 bases. The CDR3 totals 15 residues. J was trimmed by 3 bases and V by 2 bases; bases with no gene match: 9. The germline CDR1 and CDR2 sequences are GTSNPN and SVGIG (reference sequence). The CDR3 protein is CAWSQFKGQHYGYTF. In DNA, the CDR3 is TGTGCCTGGAGTCAATTTAAGGGACAGCACTATGGCTACACCTTC.

This clone was counted a single time. The CDR3 DNA follows: TGTGCCAGCGGGGTATCGCAGGGGACTGAAGCTTTCTTT. Amino acid sequence: CASGVSQGTEAFF. The chain uses TRBV6-5 and TRBJ1-1, with D perhaps TRBD1 (6 bases). This CDR3 region has 13 residues. Trimming left V 8 bases short and J 5 bases short, with 15 bases between. Germline V gene data show CDR1 as MNHEY and CDR2 as SVGAGI.

The chain recombines TRBV4-1 with TRBJ2-7, with 8 nucleotides matching TRBD1. CDR3 length: 17 amino acids. V trimming: 0 bases; J trimming: 3 bases; junction bases outside the gene matches: 10. Germline CDR1 is MGHRA and CDR2 is YSYEKL. The CDR3 sequence is CASSQDSTGTGNYEQYV. Here the CDR3 DNA reads TGCGCCAGCAGCCAAGACTCAACCGGGACAGGTAACTACGAGCAGTACGTC.

V usage is TRBV19 and J usage is TRBJ1-4; D not resolved. The CDR3 covers 15 residues. The germline V gene has CDR1 LNHDA and CDR2 SQIVND (reference sequence). The germline V and J ends were trimmed by 3 bases and 7 bases, with 15 bases remaining between them. The CDR3 DNA sequence: TGTGCCAGTAGTATCGACGGTGCGAGGGCTGAAAAACTGTTTTTT. Its translation: CASSIDGARAEKLFF.

The gene calls are TRBV4-2 and TRBJ2-2; 9 positions agree with TRBD2. From germline, CDR1 is LGHNA and CDR2 YNFKEQ. CDR3 length: 19 amino acids. J was trimmed by 5 bases and V by 1 base; bases with no gene match: 14. This chain's CDR3 is CASSQAAGGGASITGELFF. CDR3 sequence (DNA): TGTGCCAGCAGCCAAGCGGCAGGCGGGGGGGCAAGTATTACCGGGGAGCTGTTTTTT.

This sequence joins TRBV7-2 and TRBJ1-4, with 7 nucleotides matching TRBD1. The V and J ends lost 9 bases and 4 bases, in that order; junction bases with no gene match: 5. Germline loops: CDR1 SGHTA, CDR2 FQGNSA. This CDR3 has 13 residues. The CDR3 nucleotides are TGTGCCAGTCGTCCAGGGGGTAATGAAAAACTGTTTTTT. Translating gives CASRPGGNEKLFF.

The V and J genes are TRBV6-5 and TRBJ1-1; maybe TRBD1 (5 bases). CDR3 length: 16 residues. Germline-derived CDR1 and CDR2 are MNHEY and SVGAGI. Trimming shortened V by 0 bases and J by 3 bases, and 14 bases separated the two germline ends. For the CDR3, the DNA is TGTGCCAGCAGTTACTCGACTAGGGGTCCGGACACTGAAGCTTTCTTT. Amino acids: CASSYSTRGPDTEAFF.

This chain joins TRBV6-5 and TRBJ1-1; TRBD1 might be the D (5 bases). The CDR3 consists of 14 residues. Germline lookup yields CDR1 MNHEY and CDR2 SVGAGI. V gave up 5 bases and J gave up 4 bases, with 14 bases separating them. This CDR3 reads CASSGGVEGTEAFF. CDR3 coding DNA: TGTGCCAGCAGTGGAGGGGTGGAAGGCACTGAAGCTTTCTTT.

The chain couples TRBV30 to TRBJ2-1; a weak D match, TRBD2 (6 bases). CDR1 GTSNPN and CDR2 SVGIG come from the germline V gene (reference sequence). The CDR3 runs 14 residues. The V and J ends lost 2 bases and 7 bases respectively, with 15 bases between them. The CDR3, as DNA: TGTGCCTGGAGTACGGGGACTCCCCGAAATGAGCAGTTCTTC. As protein: CAWSTGTPRNEQFF.

The rearrangement links TRBV7-2 to TRBJ1-2; D perhaps matches TRBD1 (6 bases). The germline CDR1 and CDR2 sequences are SGHTA and FQGNSA. The length of the CDR3 is 14 residues. The V end was cut by 1 base, the J end by 5 bases, with 11 bases between. CDR3 protein: CASSLVGAWYGYTF. The CDR3 DNA reads as TGTGCCAGCAGCTTAGTGGGGGCGTGGTATGGCTACACCTTC. Looking up the rest from reference TRBV7-2 and TRBJ1-2 gives the full variable domain: GAGVSQSPSNKVTEKGKDVELRCDPISGHTALYWYRQSLGQGLEFLIYFQGNSAPDKSGLPSDRFSAERTGGSVSTLTIQRTQQEDSAVYLCASSLVGAWYGYTFGSGTRLTVV.

The chain combines TRBV30 with TRBJ1-6, with unresolved D. This CDR3 has 12 amino acids. Germline-derived CDR1 and CDR2 are GTSNPN and SVGIG (reference sequence). Trimming cost V 0 bases and J 8 bases, with 5 bases left between them. This CDR3 is CAWSVPDSPLHF. CDR3 bases: TGTGCCTGGAGTGTACCGGATTCACCCCTCCACTTT.

CDR3 nucleotide sequence: TGTGCCTGGAGTCTGGGGGAGGAAGGTCAGCCCCAGCATTTT. Protein product: CAWSLGEEGQPQHF. This sequence joins TRBV30 and TRBJ1-5; D is possibly TRBD1 (5 bases). The CDR3 spans 14 residues. V lost 2 bases to trimming and J lost 6 bases, with 14 bases between them. Germline CDR1 is GTSNPN and CDR2 is SVGIG (reference sequence).

J is TRBJ1-6 and V is TRBV9, with 9 bases fitting TRBD1. The germline V gene has CDR1 SGDLS and CDR2 YYNGEE. This CDR3 is 17 amino acids long. With 3 bases clipped from V and 7 bases from J, the junction kept 11 bases outside the gene matches. The CDR3 DNA sequence: TGTGCCAGCAGCGCACAGGGGGCCTCCTATAAAAATTCACCCCTCCACTTT. It codes for CASSAQGASYKNSPLHF.

Only a few counts were recorded for this clone. This chain links TRBV5-6 with TRBJ2-7, with TRBD1 matching over 7 bases. Germline V lookup: CDR1 SGHDT, CDR2 YYEEEE. This CDR3 is 14 amino acids long. Trimming removed 4 bases from V and 0 bases from J; junction bases left unmatched: 4. The CDR3, as DNA: TGTGCCAGCAGCCGCTGGGACAGCTCCTACGAGCAGTACGTC. It translates to CASSRWDSSYEQYV.

The chain couples TRBV7-9 to TRBJ2-6, with D possibly TRBD1 on 7 matching bases. The CDR3 length is 18 residues. Germline CDR1 reads SEHNR; CDR2 reads FQNEAQ (reference sequence). The germline V and J ends were trimmed by 5 bases and 1 base, with 18 bases remaining between them. The CDR3, as DNA: TGTGCCAGCAGCCCCGGCGGGACAGCCTTTTCTGGGGCCAACGTCCTGACTTTC. This gives the protein CASSPGGTAFSGANVLTF.

The CDR3 DNA reads as TGTGCCAGCAGCCCCGGGCAGCGGCGATTCAATGAGCAGTTCTTC. This sequence encodes CASSPGQRRFNEQFF. V is TRBV14 and J is TRBJ2-1, with D possibly matching TRBD2 (5 bases). V was shortened by 4 bases and J by 6 bases, with 16 bases between the two germline ends. The CDR3 extends over 15 amino acids. CDR1 is SGHDN, CDR2 FVKESK, per germline.

The V call is TRBV5-1, the J call TRBJ2-7; D is perhaps TRBD1 (6 bases). Deletions cut 4 bases from V and 0 bases from J, with 20 bases between. The CDR3 is 17 residues long. The germline gives CDR1 SGHRS, CDR2 YFSETQ. CDR3 region: CASSIKADRPSSYEQYF. DNA of the CDR3: TGCGCCAGCAGCATAAAGGCCGACAGGCCGAGCTCCTACGAGCAGTACTTC.

As regards this clone: One junction end does not reproduce the germline sequence, and a read error may be involved. V gene TRBV27 combines with J gene TRBJ1-2, with 7 bases matching TRBD1. The CDR3 length is 16 residues. Germline assignment: CDR1 MNHEY and CDR2 SMNVEV (reference sequence). The CDR3 DNA sequence: TGTGCCAGCAGTCTCCGGACAGGCCCCCTGATGGGTGGCTACGCCTTC. Its translation: CASSLRTGPLMGGYAF.

The rearrangement links TRBV28 to TRBJ1-5, with D perhaps TRBD1 (6 bases). Germline assignment: CDR1 MDHEN and CDR2 SYDVKM. V dropped 5 bases and J dropped 6 bases, with 17 bases sitting between them. There are 15 residues in the CDR3. This chain's CDR3 is CASSPQDSSGQPQHF. The CDR3 region has the DNA TGTGCCAGCAGTCCCCAGGACAGCTCGGGTCAGCCCCAGCATTTT.